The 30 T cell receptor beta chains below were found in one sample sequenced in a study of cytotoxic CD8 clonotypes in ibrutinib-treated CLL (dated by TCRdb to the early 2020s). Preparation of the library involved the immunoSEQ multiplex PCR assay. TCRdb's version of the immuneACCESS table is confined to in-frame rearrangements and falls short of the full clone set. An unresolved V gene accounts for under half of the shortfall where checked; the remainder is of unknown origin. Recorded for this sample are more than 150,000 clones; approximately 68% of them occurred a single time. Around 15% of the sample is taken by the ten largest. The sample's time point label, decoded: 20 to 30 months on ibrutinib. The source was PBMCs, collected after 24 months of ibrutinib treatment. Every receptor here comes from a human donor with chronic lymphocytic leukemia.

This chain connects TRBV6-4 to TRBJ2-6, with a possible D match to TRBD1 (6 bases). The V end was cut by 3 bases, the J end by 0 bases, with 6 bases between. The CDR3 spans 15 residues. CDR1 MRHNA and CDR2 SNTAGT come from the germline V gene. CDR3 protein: CASSEDSSGANVLTF. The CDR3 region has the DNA TGTGCCAGCAGTGAGGACAGCTCTGGGGCCAACGTCCTGACTTTC.

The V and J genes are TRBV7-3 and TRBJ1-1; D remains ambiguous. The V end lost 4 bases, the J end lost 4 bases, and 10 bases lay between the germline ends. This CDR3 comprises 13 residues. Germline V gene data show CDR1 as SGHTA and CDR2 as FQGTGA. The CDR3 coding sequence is TGTGCCAGCAGCTCTAAGGTGGGCACTGAAGCTTTCTTT. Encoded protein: CASSSKVGTEAFF.

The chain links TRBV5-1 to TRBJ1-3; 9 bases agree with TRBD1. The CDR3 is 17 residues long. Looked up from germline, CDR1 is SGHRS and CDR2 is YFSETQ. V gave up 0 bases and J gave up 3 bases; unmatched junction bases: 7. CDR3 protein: CASSLEQGAGVGNTIYF. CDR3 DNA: TGCGCCAGCAGCTTGGAACAGGGGGCAGGAGTTGGAAACACCATATATTTT.

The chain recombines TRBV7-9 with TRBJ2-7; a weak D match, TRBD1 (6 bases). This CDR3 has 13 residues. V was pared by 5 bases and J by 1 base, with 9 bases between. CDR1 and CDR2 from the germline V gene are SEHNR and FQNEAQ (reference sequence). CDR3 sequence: CASSNTGSYEQYF. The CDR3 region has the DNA TGTGCCAGCAGCAATACAGGGTCCTACGAGCAGTACTTC.

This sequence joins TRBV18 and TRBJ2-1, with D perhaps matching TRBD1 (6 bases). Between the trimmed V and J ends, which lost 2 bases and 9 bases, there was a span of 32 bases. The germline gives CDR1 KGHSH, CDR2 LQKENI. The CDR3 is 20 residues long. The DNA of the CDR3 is TGTGCCAGCTCACCATCACCCGGGACAAAATTCACTAGTCGGCCGGGTGAGCAGTTCTTC. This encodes CASSPSPGTKFTSRPGEQFF.

CDR3: CASSLAEQTQYF. As DNA, the CDR3 is TGTGCCAGCAGCTTAGCGGAGCAGACCCAGTACTTC. J is TRBJ2-5 and V is TRBV7-2; D unclear. Germline V CDR1 and CDR2: SGHTA, FQGNSA. Between the trimmed V and J ends, which lost 0 bases and 6 bases, there was a span of 5 bases. There are 12 residues in the CDR3. Supplemented by reference TRBV7-2 and TRBJ2-5, the full variable domain reads GAGVSQSPSNKVTEKGKDVELRCDPISGHTALYWYRQSLGQGLEFLIYFQGNSAPDKSGLPSDRFSAERTGGSVSTLTIQRTQQEDSAVYLCASSLAEQTQYFGPGTRLLVL.

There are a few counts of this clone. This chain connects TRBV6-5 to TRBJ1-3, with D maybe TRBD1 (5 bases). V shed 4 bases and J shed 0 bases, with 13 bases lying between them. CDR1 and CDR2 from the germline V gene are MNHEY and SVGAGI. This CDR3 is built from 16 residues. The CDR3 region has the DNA TGTGCCAGCAGTTCACGAACAGGAGTCTCTGGAAACACCATATATTTT. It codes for CASSSRTGVSGNTIYF.

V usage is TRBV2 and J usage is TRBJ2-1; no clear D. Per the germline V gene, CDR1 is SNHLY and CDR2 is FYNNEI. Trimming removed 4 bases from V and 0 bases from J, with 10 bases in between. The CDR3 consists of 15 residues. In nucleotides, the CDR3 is TGTGCCAGCAGTGCACAACGTAGCTCCTACAATGAGCAGTTCTTC. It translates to CASSAQRSSYNEQFF. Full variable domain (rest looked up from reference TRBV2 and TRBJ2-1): EPEVTQTPSHQVTQMGQEVILRCVPISNHLYFYWYRQILGQKVEFLVSFYNNEISEKSEIFDDQFSVERPDGSNFTLKIRSTKLEDSAMYFCASSAQRSSYNEQFFGPGTRLTVL.

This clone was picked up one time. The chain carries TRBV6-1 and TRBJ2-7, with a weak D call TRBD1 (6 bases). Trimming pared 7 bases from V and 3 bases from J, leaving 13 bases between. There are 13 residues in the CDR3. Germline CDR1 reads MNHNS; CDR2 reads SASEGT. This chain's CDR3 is CASTRRGYYEQYF. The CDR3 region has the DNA TGTGCCAGCACCAGAAGGGGGTACTACGAGCAGTACTTC.

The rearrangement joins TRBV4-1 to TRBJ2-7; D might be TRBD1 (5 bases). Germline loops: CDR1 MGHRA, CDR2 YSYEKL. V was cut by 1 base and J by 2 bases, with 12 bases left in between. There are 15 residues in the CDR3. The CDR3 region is CASSQGQPSTYEQYF. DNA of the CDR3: TGCGCCAGCAGCCAAGGACAGCCATCAACCTACGAGCAGTACTTC.

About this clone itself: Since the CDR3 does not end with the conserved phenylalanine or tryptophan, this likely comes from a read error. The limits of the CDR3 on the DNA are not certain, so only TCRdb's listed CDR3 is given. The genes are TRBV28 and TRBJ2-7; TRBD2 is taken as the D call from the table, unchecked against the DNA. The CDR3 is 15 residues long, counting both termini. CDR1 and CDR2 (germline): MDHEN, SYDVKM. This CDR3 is CASSPSPEGVHGQLM.

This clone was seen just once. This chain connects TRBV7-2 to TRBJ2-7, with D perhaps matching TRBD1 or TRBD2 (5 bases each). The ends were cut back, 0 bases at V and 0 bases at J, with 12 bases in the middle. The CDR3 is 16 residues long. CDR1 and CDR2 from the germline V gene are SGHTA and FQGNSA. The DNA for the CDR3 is TGTGCCAGCAGCTTAGCCCCCGGGACGGTCTCCTACGAGCAGTACTTC. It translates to CASSLAPGTVSYEQYF.

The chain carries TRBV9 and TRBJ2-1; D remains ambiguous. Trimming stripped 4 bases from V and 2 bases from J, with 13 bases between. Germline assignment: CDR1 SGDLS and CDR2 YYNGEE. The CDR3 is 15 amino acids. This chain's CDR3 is CASSTDLGTYNEQFF. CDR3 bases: TGTGCCAGCAGCACTGATCTTGGGACCTACAATGAGCAGTTCTTC.

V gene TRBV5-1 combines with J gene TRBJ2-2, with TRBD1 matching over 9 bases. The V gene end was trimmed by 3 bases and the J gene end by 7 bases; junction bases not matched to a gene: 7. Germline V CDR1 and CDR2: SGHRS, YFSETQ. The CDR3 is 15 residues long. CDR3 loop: CASSSGQGRIGELFF. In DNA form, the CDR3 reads TGCGCCAGCAGCTCGGGACAGGGTAGGATCGGGGAGCTGTTTTTT.

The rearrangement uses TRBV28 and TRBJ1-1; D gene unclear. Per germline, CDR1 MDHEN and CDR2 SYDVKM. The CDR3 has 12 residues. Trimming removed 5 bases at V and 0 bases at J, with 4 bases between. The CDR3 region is CASSLMNTEAFF. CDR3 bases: TGTGCCAGCAGTCTTATGAACACTGAAGCTTTCTTT.

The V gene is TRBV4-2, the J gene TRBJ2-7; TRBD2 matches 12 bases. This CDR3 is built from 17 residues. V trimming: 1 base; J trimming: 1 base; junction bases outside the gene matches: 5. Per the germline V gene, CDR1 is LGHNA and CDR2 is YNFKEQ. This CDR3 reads CASSQGLAGDLSYEQYF. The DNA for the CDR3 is TGTGCCAGCAGCCAAGGACTAGCGGGAGATCTTTCCTACGAGCAGTACTTC.

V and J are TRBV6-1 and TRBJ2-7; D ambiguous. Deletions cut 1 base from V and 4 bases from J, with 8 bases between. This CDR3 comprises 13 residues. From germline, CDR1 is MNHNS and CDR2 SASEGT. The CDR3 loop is CASSEVVGYEQYF. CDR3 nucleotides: TGTGCCAGCAGTGAAGTTGTGGGTTACGAGCAGTACTTC.

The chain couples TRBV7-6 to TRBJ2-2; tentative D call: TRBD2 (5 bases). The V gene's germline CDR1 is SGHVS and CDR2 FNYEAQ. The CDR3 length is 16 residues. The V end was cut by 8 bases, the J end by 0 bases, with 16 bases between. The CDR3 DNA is TGTGCCAGCCGCCTGAGAGCGGAGGCGAACACCGGGGAGCTGTTTTTT. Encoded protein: CASRLRAEANTGELFF.

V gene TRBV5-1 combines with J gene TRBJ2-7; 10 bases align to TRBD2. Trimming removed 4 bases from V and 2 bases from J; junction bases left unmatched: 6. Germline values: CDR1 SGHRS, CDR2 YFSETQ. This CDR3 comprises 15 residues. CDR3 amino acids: CASSIEREGAYEQYF. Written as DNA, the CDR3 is TGCGCCAGCAGCATCGAGCGGGAGGGTGCCTACGAGCAGTACTTC.

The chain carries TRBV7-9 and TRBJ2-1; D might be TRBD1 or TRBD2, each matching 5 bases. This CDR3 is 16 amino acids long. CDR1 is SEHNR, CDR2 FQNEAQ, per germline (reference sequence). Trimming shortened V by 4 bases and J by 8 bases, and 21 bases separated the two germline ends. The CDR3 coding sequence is TGTGCCAGCAGCTCCTCGGGACCCAAGGTCGGGCATGAGCAGTTCTTC. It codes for CASSSSGPKVGHEQFF.

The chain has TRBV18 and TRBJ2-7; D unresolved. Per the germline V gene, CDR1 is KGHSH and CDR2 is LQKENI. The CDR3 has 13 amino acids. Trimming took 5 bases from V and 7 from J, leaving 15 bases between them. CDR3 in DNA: TGTGCCAGCTCATCGGTGACTCAGGATGAGCAGTACTTC. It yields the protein CASSSVTQDEQYF.

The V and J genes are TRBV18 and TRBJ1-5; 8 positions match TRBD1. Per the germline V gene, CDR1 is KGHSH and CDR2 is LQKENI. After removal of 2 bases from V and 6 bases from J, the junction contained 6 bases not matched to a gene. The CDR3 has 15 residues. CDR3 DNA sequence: TGTGCCAGCTCACCAATTGGACAGGGCGGTCAGCCCCAGCATTTT. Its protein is CASSPIGQGGQPQHF.

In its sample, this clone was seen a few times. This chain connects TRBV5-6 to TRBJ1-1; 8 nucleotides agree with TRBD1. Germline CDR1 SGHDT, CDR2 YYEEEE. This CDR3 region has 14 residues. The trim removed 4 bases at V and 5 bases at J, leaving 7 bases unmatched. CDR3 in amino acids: CASSQQGGSTEAFF. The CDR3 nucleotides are TGTGCCAGCAGCCAACAGGGGGGAAGTACTGAAGCTTTCTTT. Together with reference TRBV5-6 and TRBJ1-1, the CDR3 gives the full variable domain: DAGVTQSPTHLIKTRGQQVTLRCSPKSGHDTVSWYQQALGQGPQFIFQYYEEEERQRGNFPDRFSGHQFPNYSSELNVNALLLGDSALYLCASSQQGGSTEAFFGQGTRLTVV.

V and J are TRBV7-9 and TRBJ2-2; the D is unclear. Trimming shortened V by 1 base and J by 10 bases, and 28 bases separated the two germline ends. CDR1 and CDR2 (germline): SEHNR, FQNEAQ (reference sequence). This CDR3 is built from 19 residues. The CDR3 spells CASSLVSFNDRLGRSELFF. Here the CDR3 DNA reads TGTGCCAGCAGCTTAGTATCGTTCAACGACCGCCTTGGTAGGTCGGAGCTGTTTTTT. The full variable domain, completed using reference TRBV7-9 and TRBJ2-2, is DTGVSQNPRHKITKRGQNVTFRCDPISEHNRLYWYRQTLGQGPEFLTYFQNEAQLEKSRLLSDRFSAERPKGSFSTLEIQRTEQGDSAMYLCASSLVSFNDRLGRSELFFGEGSRLTVL.

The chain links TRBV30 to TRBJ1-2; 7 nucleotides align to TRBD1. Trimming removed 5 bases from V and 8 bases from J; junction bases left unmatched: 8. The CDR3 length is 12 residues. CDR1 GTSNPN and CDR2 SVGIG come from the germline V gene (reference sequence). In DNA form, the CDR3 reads TGTGCCTGGTTTGACAGGGTGCACGGCTACACCTTC. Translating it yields CAWFDRVHGYTF.

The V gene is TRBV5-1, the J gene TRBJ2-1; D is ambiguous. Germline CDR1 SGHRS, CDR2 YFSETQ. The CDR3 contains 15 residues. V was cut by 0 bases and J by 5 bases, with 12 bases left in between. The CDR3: CASSLAGQDHNEQFF. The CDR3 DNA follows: TGCGCCAGCAGCTTGGCGGGTCAGGACCACAATGAGCAGTTCTTC.

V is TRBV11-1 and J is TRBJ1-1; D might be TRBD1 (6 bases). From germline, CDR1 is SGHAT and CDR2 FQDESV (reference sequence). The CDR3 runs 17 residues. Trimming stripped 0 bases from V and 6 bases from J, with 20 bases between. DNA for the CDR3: TGTGCCAGCAGCTTAGCCCAGGGGCCGGCGGTTTGGGCTGAAGCTTTCTTT. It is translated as CASSLAQGPAVWAEAFF.

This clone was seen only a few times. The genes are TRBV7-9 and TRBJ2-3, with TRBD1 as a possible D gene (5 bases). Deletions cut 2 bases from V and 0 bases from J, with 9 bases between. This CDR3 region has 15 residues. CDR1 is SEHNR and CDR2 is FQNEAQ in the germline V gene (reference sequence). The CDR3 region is CASSLYQGSTDTQYF. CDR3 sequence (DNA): TGTGCCAGCAGCTTATATCAGGGAAGCACAGATACGCAGTATTTT. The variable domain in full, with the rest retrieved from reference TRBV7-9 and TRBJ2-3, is DTGVSQNPRHKITKRGQNVTFRCDPISEHNRLYWYRQTLGQGPEFLTYFQNEAQLEKSRLLSDRFSAERPKGSFSTLEIQRTEQGDSAMYLCASSLYQGSTDTQYFGPGTRLTVL.

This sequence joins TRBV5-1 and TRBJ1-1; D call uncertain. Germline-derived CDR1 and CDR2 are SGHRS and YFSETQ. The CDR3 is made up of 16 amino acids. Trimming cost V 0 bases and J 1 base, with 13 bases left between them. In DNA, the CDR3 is TGCGCCAGCAGCTTGGCCGGAAGGGAGGCGAACACTGAAGCTTTCTTT. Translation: CASSLAGREANTEAFF.

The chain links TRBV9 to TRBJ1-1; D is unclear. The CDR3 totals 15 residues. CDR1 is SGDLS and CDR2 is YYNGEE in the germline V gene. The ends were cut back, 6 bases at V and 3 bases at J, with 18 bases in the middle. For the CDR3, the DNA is TGTGCCAGCACCGCGTGGGAGGGTATGTACACTGAAGCTTTCTTT. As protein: CASTAWEGMYTEAFF.